The sample holds one count of the clone carrying this T cell receptor beta chain. Its antigen is undetermined. These data are taken from a study of post-analysis software for immune sequencing data. General study results and limits: Significantly lower normalized Chao1 diversity was found in patients with multiple sclerosis relative to controls. Patients carried roughly 5 TRBV segments more frequently than controls did, and TRBV5-6, TRBV5-1 and TRBV20-1 were among them.

Every TCR beta cDNA library bore unique molecular identifiers. Input populations of roughly 0.85 to 11 million T cells gave rise to some 500,000 cDNA molecules. Via MiXCR, TCRdb re-called the PCR reads, giving one row per CDR3 protein. Among hundreds of thousands of distinct CDR3 sequences, 30% were seen once, and the ten largest hold about 0.5%. This CDR3 spans 16 amino acids. Per the germline V gene, CDR1 is ENHRY and CDR2 is SYGVKD. V lost 3 bases and J lost 5, with 18 bases in between. The source material was blood. The V gene is TRBV10-3, the J gene TRBJ2-3; D is possibly TRBD2 (6 bases). The clonotype was recovered from a girl aged 10 to 17 with multiple sclerosis. DNA for the CDR3: TGTGCCATCAGTGACCCGGGAGCCCCCCGAGGAGATACGCAGTATTTT. It translates to CAISDPGAPRGDTQYF.